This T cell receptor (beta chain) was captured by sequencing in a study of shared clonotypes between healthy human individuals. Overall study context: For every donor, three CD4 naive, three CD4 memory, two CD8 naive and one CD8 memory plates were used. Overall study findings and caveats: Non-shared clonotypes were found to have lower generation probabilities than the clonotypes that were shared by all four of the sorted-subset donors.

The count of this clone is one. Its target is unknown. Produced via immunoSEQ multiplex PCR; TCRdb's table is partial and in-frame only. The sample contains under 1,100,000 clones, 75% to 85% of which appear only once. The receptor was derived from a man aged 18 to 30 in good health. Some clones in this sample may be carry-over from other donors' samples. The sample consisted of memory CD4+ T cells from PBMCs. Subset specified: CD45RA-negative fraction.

In DNA form, the CDR3 reads TGTGCCAGCAGCCAAAAAGCGGTAGCGGGAGCTGAGCCCGGGGAGCTGTTTTTT. Protein: CASSQKAVAGAEPGELFF. The chain couples TRBV4-2 to TRBJ2-2, with 9 bases matching TRBD2. The CDR3 has 18 residues. Germline CDR1 LGHNA, CDR2 YNFKEQ. Trimming cost V 2 bases and J 6 bases; bases outside gene matches: 13.